These T cell receptor beta chains were read from a single sample in a study of shared clonotypes between healthy human individuals. The table came from immunoSEQ multiplex PCR; TCRdb's copy has only in-frame clones and leaves some out. The table includes some 500,000 clones, 96% detected once. The sample comprised naive CD4+ T cells sorted from blood. The receptors derive from a woman aged 25 to 39 in good health. CDR3s include the opening cysteine and the closing phenylalanine or tryptophan. A D gene is named only where the DNA matches it firmly. The size field is filled for only some rows; it gives once, few, many or a size class.

V gene,clone size,J gene,D gene,CDR3 DNA,CDR3 protein
TRBV16,once,TRBJ2-5,NA,TGTGCCAGCAGCCGCCGGGCCCTGACTCAAGAGACCCAGTACTTC,CASSRRALTQETQYF
TRBV25-1,once,TRBJ2-1,TRBD1,TGTGCCAGCAGTGAATGGGGGACAGGGGTTCTCGATGAGCAGTTCTTC,CASSEWGTGVLDEQFF
TRBV2,NA,TRBJ2-7,NA,TGTGCCAGCAGTGTGGGACCCTTCTACGAGCAGTACTTC,CASSVGPFYEQYF
TRBV18,NA,TRBJ2-1,TRBD1,TGTGCCAGCTCACCAGGGACAGGGGGCGTCAACAATGAGCAGTTCTTC,CASSPGTGGVNNEQFF
TRBV2,NA,TRBJ2-7,NA,TGTGCCAGCAGTGAGGGTGGGCGCGAGCAGTACTTC,CASSEGGREQYF
TRBV20-1,NA,TRBJ1-2,NA,TGCAGTGCTAGAGACTATGGCTACACCTTC,CSARDYGYTF
TRBV2,NA,TRBJ2-5,NA,TGTGCCAGCACTAGGACGGCACAAGAGACCCAGTACTTC,CASTRTAQETQYF
TRBV5-1,NA,TRBJ1-2,NA,TGCGCCAGCAGCTTGAGTGGGACCGACTATGGCTACACCTTC,CASSLSGTDYGYTF
TRBV6-1,NA,TRBJ2-4,TRBD2,TGTGCCAGCAGTGCGCTAGCGGATGGCAAAAACATTCAGTACTTC,CASSALADGKNIQYF
TRBV4-2,NA,TRBJ1-2,NA,TGTGCCAGCAGCCGCATCCCCCTCCGAGAGGGATTCTATGGCTACACCTTC,CASSRIPLREGFYGYTF
TRBV2,NA,TRBJ2-7,NA,TGTGCCAGCAGTGAATCCGTTAACCAGTACTTC,CASSESVNQYF
TRBV6-6,NA,TRBJ2-7,NA,TGTGCCAGCAGTTACCGTAGGTGGGAGCAGTACTTC,CASSYRRWEQYF
TRBV10-3,NA,TRBJ2-2,NA,TGTGCCATCAGCGCGGCCGGGACAAGGAACACCGGGGAGCTGTTTTTT,CAISAAGTRNTGELFF
TRBV29-1,NA,TRBJ2-3,NA,TGCAGCGTTGACCCCAGCACAGATACGCAGTATTTT,CSVDPSTDTQYF
TRBV27,NA,TRBJ1-2,NA,TGTGCCAGCAGTTTTCAGGGACACTATGGCTACACCTTC,CASSFQGHYGYTF
TRBV6-5,NA,TRBJ2-3,NA,TGTGCCAGCGGACCGGGAGATCAACAAGTTGGTACGCAGTATTTT,CASGPGDQQVGTQYF
TRBV6-4,NA,TRBJ2-2,NA,TGTGCCAGCAGCGATGGACTGTTCACCGGGGAGCTGTTTTTT,CASSDGLFTGELFF
TRBV11-2,NA,TRBJ2-1,NA,TGTGCCAGCAGCTTAGATTCCGTAAATGAGCAGTTCTTC,CASSLDSVNEQFF
TRBV28,NA,TRBJ2-1,NA,TGTGCCAGCAGTGCCTTGGGCAATGAGCAGTTCTTC,CASSALGNEQFF
TRBV5-1,NA,TRBJ2-7,NA,TGCGCCAGCAGCTTGTCGCAGGGGTCCTACGAGCAGTACTTC,CASSLSQGSYEQYF
TRBV5-1,NA,TRBJ2-1,TRBD2,TGCGCCAGCAGCTTGGATAGCGGGAGTTTCAATGAGCAGTTCTTC,CASSLDSGSFNEQFF
TRBV19,NA,TRBJ2-7,NA,TGTGCCAGTAGTATTGTGAGTCGGAGCTACGAGCAGTACTTC,CASSIVSRSYEQYF
TRBV5-1,NA,TRBJ2-7,NA,TGCGCCAGCAGCTTAGATTACGAGCAGTACTTC,CASSLDYEQYF
TRBV2,NA,TRBJ2-2,TRBD2,TGTGCCAGCAGGAGAGCGACTAGCGGGTCATATACCGGGGAGCTGTTTTTT,CASRRATSGSYTGELFF
TRBV6-1,NA,TRBJ1-2,TRBD1,TGTGCCAGCAGTGCACACAGGGGAGCGGATGGCTACACCTTC,CASSAHRGADGYTF
TRBV2,once,TRBJ1-1,NA,TGTGCCAGCAGGGCGGACGGTCTGAACACTGAAGCTTTCTTT,CASRADGLNTEAFF
TRBV2,NA,TRBJ1-5,NA,TGTGCCAGCGGTAGGGGGGTAAGGCAGCCCCAGCATTTT,CASGRGVRQPQHF
TRBV6-1,NA,TRBJ2-3,TRBD1,TGTGCCAGCAGTGAACTGGGGACAGGGGAAACAGATACGCAGTATTTT,CASSELGTGETDTQYF
TRBV11-3,NA,TRBJ2-3,NA,TGTGCCAGCAGCCGGACTGGCACAGATACGCAGTATTTT,CASSRTGTDTQYF
TRBV9,NA,TRBJ1-4,NA,TGTGCCAGCAGCGTGAAGGGGTTGGGTACTAATGAAAAACTGTTTTTT,CASSVKGLGTNEKLFF
TRBV19,NA,TRBJ1-2,NA,TGTGCCAGTAGTAGATCGGCCAGGGGTTCTATCGGCTATGGCTACACCTTC,CASSRSARGSIGYGYTF
TRBV10-2,NA,TRBJ2-1,NA,TGCGCCAGCAGACATGGGGGTGAGCAGTTCTTC,CASRHGGEQFF
TRBV2,NA,TRBJ1-2,NA,TGTGCCAGCACTTCAGGCCGTTTGAGTAGGGGCTACACCTTC,CASTSGRLSRGYTF
TRBV28,NA,TRBJ2-2,TRBD1,TGTGCCAGCAGTTTCCCCAGGGGGCCCACCGGGGAGCTGTTTTTT,CASSFPRGPTGELFF
TRBV28,NA,TRBJ2-2,TRBD1,TGTGCCGACCGGGACAGTAACACCGGGGAGCTGTTTTTT,CADRDSNTGELFF
TRBV28,NA,TRBJ2-7,NA,TGTGCCAGCAGTTCGGGACCGCCGAACTCCTACGAGCAGTACTTC,CASSSGPPNSYEQYF
TRBV18,NA,TRBJ1-2,NA,TGTGCCAGCTCACCAGGGAAGCTCGACTACACCTTC,CASSPGKLDYTF
TRBV25-1,NA,TRBJ1-1,NA,TGTGCCAGCAGTGGCCTTCTCGGAGCTGAAGCTTTCTTT,CASSGLLGAEAFF
TRBV30,NA,TRBJ1-4,NA,TGTGCCTGGAGTGTCGGAGACGTTCACCTTGCAACTAATGAAAAACTGTTTTTT,CAWSVGDVHLATNEKLFF